This T cell receptor beta chain was observed in a study of cytomegalovirus exposure and HLA in healthy donors. PCR amplification relied on 60 Vbeta primers (plus 13 Jbeta primers). Sequenced by immunoSEQ multiplex PCR; TCRdb stores in-frame clones only, minus some. The sample has under 200,000 clones; over 75% are singletons. Germline CDR1 reads SNHLY; CDR2 reads FYNNEI. Trimming shortened V by 2 bases and J by 0 bases, and 11 bases separated the two germline ends. The CDR3 covers 15 residues. The rearrangement uses TRBV2 and TRBJ2-7; possibly TRBD1 for D (6 bases). The sequenced sample was PBMCs. The sequence came from a man aged 55 to 70 in good health and CMV-seronegative. The CDR3 nucleotides read TGTGCCAGCAGTGAACAGGGGAGAAGCTCCTACGAGCAGTACTTC. Translating gives CASSEQGRSSYEQYF.